This TCR beta chain is from a study of healthy donors' naive CD4 and CD8 T cells. Whole-study results and caveats: About an eighth of CD4/CD8 propensity variance appeared explained by V, J and CDR3 charge. Naive CD4+ and CD8+ cells reportedly differed in usage of most V and J genes.

Points on this clonotype: Its matching antigen is unknown.

Naive CD4+ cells were sorted as CD4+CD8-CD45RO-CD45RA+; naive CD8+ as CD8+CD4-CD45RA+CD27bright. Starting from approximately 500 ng of total RNA, TCR libraries were made with linear amplification. In the source study's methods: About five healthy donors contributed 75,000 to 85,000 sequenced TCR alpha transcripts. TCRdb re-called the reads with MiXCR, one entry per CDR3 protein. TCRdb's processing, not the authors', yielded these V and J calls. The sample consists of 200,000 or so distinct CDR3 sequences, 65% to 80% of them appearing once. Sequencing was performed on naive CD4+ and CD8+ T cells sorted from blood, pooled from several donors. The clonotype comes from a pool of human donors in good health; the sample pools cells from several healthy donors.

The CDR3 bases are TGCAGCGTTCACCCAGGAGGCACTGAAGCTTTCTTT. As protein: CSVHPGGTEAFF. V and J are TRBV29-1 and TRBJ1-1; no reliable D call. V was cut by 5 bases and J by 4 bases, with 11 bases left in between. Germline V gives CDR1 SQVTM, CDR2 ANQGSEA. The CDR3 length is 12 residues.